One and the same sample provided the 27 T cell receptor beta chains below, sequenced in a study of cytomegalovirus exposure and HLA in healthy donors. TCRdb's copy holds only in-frame clones and misses some; the assay was immunoSEQ multiplex PCR. The sample contains 150,000 to 200,000 clones, about 96% of which appear only once. Specimen: PBMCs. Receptors originate from a woman aged 18 to 35 in good health and CMV-seronegative.

The rearrangement uses TRBV1 and TRBJ2-4; the listed D gene, TRBD2, was not tested against the DNA. TRBV1 counts as a pseudogene. This CDR3 has 16 residues. The CDR3 reads CTSSHGGTLAKNIQYF. For the CDR3, the DNA is TGCACCAGCAGCCATGGGGGGACCCTAGCCAAAAACATTCAGTACTTC.

This chain joins TRBV6-5 and TRBJ2-7; possibly TRBD1 for D (6 bases). Trimming removed 5 bases at V and 5 bases at J, with 10 bases between. Per the germline V gene, CDR1 is MNHEY and CDR2 is SVGAGI. CDR3 length: 12 residues. The CDR3 sequence: CASSPGQNEQYF. The CDR3 DNA follows: TGTGCCAGCAGTCCAGGACAGAACGAGCAGTACTTC.

The chain recombines TRBV10-2 with TRBJ1-1, with a tentative D call TRBD1 (5 bases). CDR1 is WSHSY and CDR2 is SAAADI in the germline V gene. Trimming shortened V by 6 bases and J by 6 bases, and 8 bases separated the two germline ends. The length of the CDR3 is 11 residues. The CDR3 DNA sequence: TGCGCCAGCAGGGAAGGGGCTGAAGCTTTCTTT. Translating gives CASREGAEAFF.

J is TRBJ2-3 and V is TRBV13, with TRBD2 as a possible D gene (5 bases). Germline CDR1 is PRHDT and CDR2 is FYEKMQ (reference sequence). The CDR3 loop spans 14 amino acids. V was shortened by 3 bases and J by 2 bases, with 9 bases between the two germline ends. CDR3 bases: TGTGCCAGCAGCTTCAGCGGATCCACAGATACGCAGTATTTT. Encoded protein: CASSFSGSTDTQYF. The variable domain in full, completed from reference TRBV13 and TRBJ2-3, reads AAGVIQSPRHLIKEKRETATLKCYPIPRHDTVYWYQQGPGQDPQFLISFYEKMQSDKGSIPDRFSAQQFSDYHSELNMSSLELGDSALYFCASSFSGSTDTQYFGPGTRLTVL.

The V and J genes are TRBV7-2 and TRBJ2-2; possible D gene TRBD1, 6 bases. The V end was cut by 4 bases, the J end by 4 bases, with 10 bases between. Germline-derived CDR1 and CDR2 are SGHTA and FQGNSA. CDR3 length: 14 amino acids. The CDR3 is CASSWGTSTGELFF. DNA for the CDR3: TGTGCCAGCAGCTGGGGGACAAGCACCGGGGAGCTGTTTTTT.

The chain carries TRBV6-5 and TRBJ1-1, with TRBD1 matching over 7 bases. The J segment lost 8 bases and the V segment lost 2 bases, leaving 5 bases of the junction unmatched. CDR3 length equals 13 residues. Germline CDR1 is MNHEY and CDR2 is SVGAGI. CDR3 in amino acids: CASSYVVRGEAFF. CDR3 DNA: TGTGCCAGCAGTTACGTCGTCAGGGGGGAAGCTTTCTTT.

CDR3 amino acids: CASSFGSGATYEQYF. The CDR3 nucleotides are TGTGCCAGCAGCTTCGGTAGCGGGGCCACCTACGAGCAGTACTTC. The rearrangement uses TRBV7-2 and TRBJ2-7; 8 bases line up with TRBD2. The CDR3 length is 15 residues. CDR1 is SGHTA, CDR2 FQGNSA, per germline. Trimming removed 3 bases from V and 2 bases from J; junction bases left unmatched: 6.

V is TRBV5-5 and J is TRBJ2-1; 8 bases map to TRBD1. V lost 5 bases and J lost 7; bases outside the gene matches: 14. The CDR3 spans 16 residues. CDR1 is SGHKS and CDR2 is YYEKEE in the germline V gene (reference sequence). This chain's CDR3 is CASSYMTGTGSNEQFF. Written as DNA, the CDR3 is TGTGCCAGCAGTTATATGACCGGGACAGGTTCGAATGAGCAGTTCTTC.

The chain links TRBV6-6 to TRBJ2-1; TRBD2 matches at 7 bases. The germline V gene encodes CDR1 MNHNY and CDR2 SVGAGI (reference sequence). Germline trimming cut 5 bases from V and 16 bases from J; bases unmatched to any gene: 11. CDR3 length: 12 residues. CDR3 nucleotides: TGTGCCAGCAGTCCTGGGGGGGGACTGGGCTTCTTC. Translated: CASSPGGGLGFF.

The chain is built from TRBV14 and TRBJ2-1, with 7 bases fitting TRBD2. The CDR3 extends over 17 amino acids. V lost 3 bases to trimming and J lost 4 bases; unmatched junction nucleotides: 12. Germline V gene sequence: CDR1 SGHDN, CDR2 FVKESK. The chain's CDR3 is CASSHLWGGAGYNEQFF. The CDR3 DNA reads as TGTGCCAGCAGCCACCTCTGGGGTGGAGCGGGGTACAATGAGCAGTTCTTC.

V is TRBV4-1 and J is TRBJ1-5, with 9 bases aligning to TRBD1. The trim removed 4 bases at V and 5 bases at J, leaving 6 bases unmatched. Germline V gene sequence: CDR1 MGHRA, CDR2 YSYEKL. The CDR3 loop spans 15 amino acids. CDR3: CASSLWDRDDQPQHF. Written as DNA, the CDR3 is TGCGCCAGCAGCCTCTGGGACAGGGACGATCAGCCCCAGCATTTT.

This clone appeared a few times. The chain joins TRBV7-9 to TRBJ1-2, with TRBD1 matching 9 bases. Germline lookup yields CDR1 SEHNR and CDR2 FQNEAQ (reference sequence). With V trimmed by 10 bases and J by 6 bases, 3 bases remained unmatched. There are 11 residues in the CDR3. The CDR3 region has the DNA TGTGCCACAACAGGGGGCCATGGCTACACCTTC. It yields the protein CATTGGHGYTF.

The chain has TRBV29-1 and TRBJ2-7; tentative D call: TRBD1 (5 bases). This CDR3 has 12 residues. V was clipped by 5 bases and J by 2 bases, with 10 bases between them. In germline, CDR1 is SQVTM, CDR2 ANQGSEA. CDR3 protein: CSVRTSPYEQYF. The CDR3 bases are TGCAGCGTTCGGACATCCCCCTACGAGCAGTACTTC.

The rearrangement links TRBV27 to TRBJ2-3; 9 bases fit TRBD2. The V gene's germline CDR1 is MNHEY and CDR2 SMNVEV (reference sequence). This CDR3 has 19 amino acids. V was clipped by 4 bases and J by 4 bases; unmatched bases: 18. In DNA form, the CDR3 reads TGTGCCAGCAGTTATGCCCCTTTCTTAGCGGGGGCCCCCGCAGATACGCAGTATTTT. As protein: CASSYAPFLAGAPADTQYF.

This sequence joins TRBV6-4 and TRBJ2-7; D not resolved. Trimming removed 3 bases from V and 4 bases from J, with 10 bases in between. The CDR3 is 13 amino acids. Germline V gene lookup returns CDR1 MRHNA and CDR2 SNTAGT. CDR3 coding DNA: TGTGCCAGCAGTGATTGGGCAGGTTACGAGCAGTACTTC. Translated: CASSDWAGYEQYF.

The chain combines TRBV13 with TRBJ1-6; D is perhaps TRBD1 (5 bases). The V end lost 0 bases, the J end lost 3 bases, and 9 bases lay between the germline ends. The CDR3 runs to 16 residues. Germline V gene lookup returns CDR1 PRHDT and CDR2 FYEKMQ (reference sequence). As DNA, the CDR3 is TGTGCCAGCAGCTTAGGCCAGGGCAGCTATAATTCACCCCTCCACTTT. It encodes CASSLGQGSYNSPLHF.

V and J are TRBV7-6 and TRBJ2-3, with TRBD1 matching 8 bases. The junction had 3 bases not matched to a gene; V was cut back by 1 base and J by 3 bases. The length of the CDR3 is 15 residues. The germline gives CDR1 SGHVS, CDR2 FNYEAQ. Written as DNA, the CDR3 is TGTGCCAGCAGCTTAGGGGGACAGGTTACAGATACGCAGTATTTT. Protein product: CASSLGGQVTDTQYF.

The chain is built from TRBV19 and TRBJ1-2; D is unresolved. Germline loops: CDR1 LNHDA, CDR2 SQIVND (reference sequence). The CDR3 runs 15 residues. V was clipped by 3 bases and J by 4 bases, with 15 bases between them. CDR3 region: CASSMAGTPTYGYTF. The CDR3 bases are TGTGCCAGTAGTATGGCAGGTACCCCTACCTATGGCTACACCTTC.

The rearrangement joins TRBV15 to TRBJ2-7; D is uncertain. The CDR3 is made up of 12 amino acids. CDR1 and CDR2 from the germline V gene are LNHNV and YYDKDF (reference sequence). The ends were cut back, 0 bases at V and 4 bases at J, with 4 bases in the middle. CDR3 sequence reads: CATSRDSYEQYF. CDR3 DNA sequence: TGTGCCACCAGCAGAGACTCGTACGAGCAGTACTTC.

The rearrangement uses TRBV6-1 and TRBJ1-2; 7 bases align to TRBD1. CDR1 MNHNS and CDR2 SASEGT come from the germline V gene. J gave up 8 bases and V 1 base, and 7 bases lay outside the gene matches. The CDR3 extends over 14 amino acids. CDR3 sequence (DNA): TGTGCCAGCAGTGAAGGGCACAGGGGCGCCGGCTACACCTTC. Amino acids: CASSEGHRGAGYTF.

The genes are TRBV4-3 and TRBJ2-4; 10 positions agree with TRBD2. The junction had 6 bases not matched to a gene; V was cut back by 1 base and J by 0 bases. Germline V gene data show CDR1 as LGHNA and CDR2 as YSLEER. This CDR3 has 18 residues. CDR3 coding DNA: TGCGCCAGCAGCCAAGGGCCTAGCGGGGGTCTAGCCAAAAACATTCAGTACTTC. It codes for CASSQGPSGGLAKNIQYF.

This chain joins TRBV7-8 and TRBJ2-3; TRBD2 might be the D (5 bases). This CDR3 is built from 12 residues. Trimming took off 1 base at V and 10 bases at J, with 9 bases between the two ends. Germline lookup yields CDR1 SGHVS and CDR2 FQNEAQ. As DNA, the CDR3 is TGTGCCAGCAGCTTAGTAGCGTACCCGCAGTATTTT. It translates to CASSLVAYPQYF. Supplemented by reference TRBV7-8 and TRBJ2-3, the full variable domain reads GAGVSQSPRYKVAKRGQDVALRCDPISGHVSLFWYQQALGQGPEFLTYFQNEAQLDKSGLPSDRFFAERPEGSVSTLKIQRTQQEDSAVYLCASSLVAYPQYFGPGTRLTVL.

V is TRBV19 and J is TRBJ2-7, with 9 bases identical to TRBD1. Per germline, CDR1 LNHDA and CDR2 SQIVND (reference sequence). The V and J ends lost 6 bases and 6 bases, in that order; junction bases with no gene match: 15. The CDR3 extends over 16 amino acids. In DNA form, the CDR3 reads TGTGCCAGTAGACCTTCCGGGACAGGGATGACGGGCGAGCAGTACTTC. Its protein product is CASRPSGTGMTGEQYF.

The J gene is TRBJ2-7, the V gene TRBV7-8; 7 bases map to TRBD2. This CDR3 is 15 amino acids long. Germline V gene sequence: CDR1 SGHVS, CDR2 FQNEAQ. V lost 2 bases to trimming and J lost 1 base; unmatched junction nucleotides: 5. In nucleotides, the CDR3 is TGTGCCAGCAGCTTACCCCTCGGGGGGTCCTACGAGCAGTACTTC. This codes for CASSLPLGGSYEQYF.

This clone was detected once. The CDR3: CASSPGQGGQPQHF. The CDR3 nucleotides read TGTGCCAGCTCACCAGGACAGGGTGGGCAGCCCCAGCATTTT. The rearrangement links TRBV18 to TRBJ1-5, with 8 bases lining up with TRBD1. This CDR3 comprises 14 residues. J was trimmed by 7 bases and V by 2 bases; bases with no gene match: 4. Germline lookup yields CDR1 KGHSH and CDR2 LQKENI.

V gene TRBV5-1 combines with J gene TRBJ1-6; no reliable D call. Trimming stripped 0 bases from V and 3 bases from J, with 7 bases between. The CDR3 runs 15 residues. CDR1 is SGHRS, CDR2 YFSETQ, per germline. The CDR3 here is CASSLDNNYNSPLHF. Written as DNA, the CDR3 is TGCGCCAGCAGCTTGGATAATAACTATAATTCACCCCTCCACTTT.

This chain joins TRBV6-1 and TRBJ1-2; D is uncertain. The CDR3 spans 14 residues. Germline loops: CDR1 MNHNS, CDR2 SASEGT. V lost 5 bases and J lost 4, with 14 bases in between. Written as DNA, the CDR3 is TGTGCCAGCAGTCCCCGAGGGAGGACCTATGGCTACACCTTC. This sequence encodes CASSPRGRTYGYTF.